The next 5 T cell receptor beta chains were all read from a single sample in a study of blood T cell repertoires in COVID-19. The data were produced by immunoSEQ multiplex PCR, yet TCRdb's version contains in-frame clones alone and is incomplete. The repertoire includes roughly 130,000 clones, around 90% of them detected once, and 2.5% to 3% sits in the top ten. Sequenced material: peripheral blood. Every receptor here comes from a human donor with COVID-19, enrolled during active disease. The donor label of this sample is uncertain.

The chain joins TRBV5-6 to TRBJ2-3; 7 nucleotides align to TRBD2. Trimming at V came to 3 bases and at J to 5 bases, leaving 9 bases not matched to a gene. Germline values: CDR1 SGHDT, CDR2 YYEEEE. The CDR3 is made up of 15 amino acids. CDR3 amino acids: CASSSEGGLQDTQYF. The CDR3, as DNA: TGTGCCAGCAGCTCTGAGGGAGGGCTGCAAGATACGCAGTATTTT.

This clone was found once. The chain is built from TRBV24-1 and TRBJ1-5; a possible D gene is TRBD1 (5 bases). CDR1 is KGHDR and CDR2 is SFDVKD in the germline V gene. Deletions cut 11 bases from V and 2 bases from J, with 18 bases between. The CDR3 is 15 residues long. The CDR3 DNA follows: TGTGCCATCGGGGGGGGTGATCGTGGCAATCAGCCCCAGCATTTT. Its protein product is CAIGGGDRGNQPQHF.

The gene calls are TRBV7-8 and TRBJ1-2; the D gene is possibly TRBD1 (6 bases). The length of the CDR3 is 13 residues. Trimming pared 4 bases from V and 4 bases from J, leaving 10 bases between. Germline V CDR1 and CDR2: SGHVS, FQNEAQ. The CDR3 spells CASSSGQTYGYTF. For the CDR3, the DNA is TGTGCCAGCAGCTCAGGACAGACCTATGGCTACACCTTC.

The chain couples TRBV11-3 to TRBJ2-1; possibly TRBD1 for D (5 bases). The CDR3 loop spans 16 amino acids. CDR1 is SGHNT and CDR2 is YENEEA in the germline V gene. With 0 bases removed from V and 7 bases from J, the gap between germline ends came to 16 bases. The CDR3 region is CASSLDHGAGLNEQFF. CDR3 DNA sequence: TGTGCCAGCAGCTTAGATCATGGGGCAGGTTTGAATGAGCAGTTCTTC.

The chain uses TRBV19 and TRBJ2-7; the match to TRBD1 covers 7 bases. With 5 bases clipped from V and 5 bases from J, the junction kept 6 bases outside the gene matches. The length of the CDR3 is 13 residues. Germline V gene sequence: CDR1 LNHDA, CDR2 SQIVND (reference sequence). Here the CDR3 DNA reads TGTGCCAGTAGTCTACAGGGGCTCGACGAGCAGTACTTC. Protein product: CASSLQGLDEQYF.